This T cell receptor beta chain was documented in a study of cytotoxic CD8 clonotypes in ibrutinib-treated CLL. Assay used: immunoSEQ multiplex PCR; TCRdb lists only in-frame clones, some missing. The sample lists roughly 220,000 clones, roughly three quarters seen once, with roughly 11% in the top ten. The origin of this receptor is a human donor with chronic lymphocytic leukemia. The sequenced sample was PBMCs, obtained after 12 months of ibrutinib treatment.

The CDR3 sequence is CASSETGQLHQETQYF. For the CDR3, the DNA is TGTGCCAGCAGCGAGACAGGTCAACTTCATCAAGAGACCCAGTACTTC. The chain is built from TRBV25-1 and TRBJ2-5, with D maybe TRBD1 (6 bases). CDR1 and CDR2 (germline): MGHDK, SYGVNS. Trimming removed 6 bases at V and 2 bases at J, with 19 bases between. The CDR3 is 16 amino acids.